Shown below are 6 T cell receptor beta chains from a single sample sequenced in a study of circulating CD8 cells and anti-PD-1 response in melanoma. TCR libraries were prepared from 15 ng of total RNA with the QIAseq Immune Repertoire TCR panel. Via MiXCR, TCRdb re-called the reads, giving one row per CDR3 protein. The sample yields 600 to 850 distinct CDR3 sequences, 9.5% to 15% seen once. Live CD3+CD8+TCRalphabeta+ cells were sorted into four subsets by PD-1 and/or TIGIT. The input for sequencing was CD8+ T cells from PBMCs, taken at baseline or after one month of anti-PD-1 therapy (not recorded which). These receptors originate from a human donor with melanoma.

The sample holds a few counts of this clonotype. Given the absence of the conserved phenylalanine or tryptophan at the CDR3 end, a read error is likely. V usage is TRBV27 and J usage is TRBJ2-5, with 9 bases that match TRBD1. The J segment lost 4 bases and the V segment lost 7 bases, leaving 7 bases of the junction unmatched. The CDR3 runs 14 residues. From germline, CDR1 is MNHEY and CDR2 SMNVEV (reference sequence). The CDR3 coding sequence is TGTGCCAGCACCTCGACAGGGGGGGGAGAGACCCAGTACTCC. This translates into CASTSTGGGETQYS.

This clonotype is medium-sized. This chain connects TRBV27 to TRBJ2-4; D is unclear. V lost 2 bases, J lost 1 base, and 3 bases lay in between. The CDR3 has 13 residues. CDR1 MNHEY and CDR2 SMNVEV come from the germline V gene (reference sequence). The CDR3 loop is CASSLNAKNIQYF. The CDR3 nucleotides read TGTGCCAGCAGTTTAAACGCCAAAAACATTCAGTACTTC.

By frequency in the sample, this clonotype is medium-sized (0.01 to 0.1%). The rearrangement joins TRBV9 to TRBJ2-2; no definite D call. There are 14 residues in the CDR3. Trimming pared 2 bases from V and 6 bases from J, leaving 11 bases between. Per germline, CDR1 SGDLS and CDR2 YYNGEE. This CDR3 reads CASSVGVSPGELFF. The DNA of the CDR3 is TGTGCCAGCAGCGTTGGGGTTTCGCCCGGGGAGCTGTTTTTT.

In its sample, this clonotype ranks as medium-sized. The chain has TRBV27 and TRBJ1-4; TRBD1 matches 7 bases. Germline V gives CDR1 MNHEY, CDR2 SMNVEV (reference sequence). J lost 6 bases, V lost 3 bases, and 4 bases had no gene match. CDR3 size: 14 residues. The CDR3 DNA reads TGTGCCAGCAGTTTGGAGGGGGCAGATGAAAAACTGTTTTTT. Residues: CASSLEGADEKLFF.

This clonotype is large in the sample. The chain carries TRBV4-1 and TRBJ2-5, with D maybe TRBD1 (7 bases). CDR1 and CDR2 from the germline V gene are MGHRA and YSYEKL. This CDR3 has 16 residues. The V end lost 1 base, the J end lost 4 bases, and 16 bases lay between the germline ends. CDR3 sequence (DNA): TGCGCCAGCAGCCAAGTGGAGGGGGCGCCCGGAGAGACCCAGTACTTC. It is translated as CASSQVEGAPGETQYF.

By share of the sample, this clonotype is medium-sized. J is TRBJ1-5 and V is TRBV27, with D possibly matching TRBD1 (6 bases). Trimming pared 2 bases from V and 4 bases from J, leaving 12 bases between. This CDR3 comprises 15 residues. Germline V gives CDR1 MNHEY, CDR2 SMNVEV (reference sequence). The CDR3 DNA is TGTGCCAGCAGTTTAACCAGGGGTGGGAATCAGCCCCAGCATTTT. This gives the protein CASSLTRGGNQPQHF.